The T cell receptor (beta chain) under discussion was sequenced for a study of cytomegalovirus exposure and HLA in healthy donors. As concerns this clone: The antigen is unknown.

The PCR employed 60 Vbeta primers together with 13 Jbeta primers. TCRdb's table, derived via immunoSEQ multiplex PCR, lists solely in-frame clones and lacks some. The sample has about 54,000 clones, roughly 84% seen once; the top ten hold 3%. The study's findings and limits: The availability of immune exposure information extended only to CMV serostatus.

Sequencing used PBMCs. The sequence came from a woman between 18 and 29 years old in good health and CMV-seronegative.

The CDR3 bases are TGTGCCGGGTCACAGGGTCGCGGCACCGGGGAGCTGTTTTTT. Translated: CAGSQGRGTGELFF. The chain links TRBV19 to TRBJ2-2, with D possibly TRBD1 on 6 matching bases. Deletions cut 11 bases from V and 4 bases from J, with 17 bases between. Germline V gene data show CDR1 as LNHDA and CDR2 as SQIVND (reference sequence). The CDR3 covers 14 residues.